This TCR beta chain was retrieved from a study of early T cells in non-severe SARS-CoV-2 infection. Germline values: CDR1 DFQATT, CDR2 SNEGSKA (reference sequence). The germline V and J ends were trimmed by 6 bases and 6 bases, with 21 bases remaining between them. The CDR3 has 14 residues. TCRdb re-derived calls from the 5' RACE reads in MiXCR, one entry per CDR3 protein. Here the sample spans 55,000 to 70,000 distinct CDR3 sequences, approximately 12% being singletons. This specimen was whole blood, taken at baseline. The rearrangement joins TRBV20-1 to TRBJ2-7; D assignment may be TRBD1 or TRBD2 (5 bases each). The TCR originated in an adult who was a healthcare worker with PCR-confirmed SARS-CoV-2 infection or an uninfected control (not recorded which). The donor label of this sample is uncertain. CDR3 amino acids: CSAQRGSLKGEQYV. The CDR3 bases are TGCAGTGCCCAGAGGGGCAGTCTAAAGGGCGAGCAGTACGTC.